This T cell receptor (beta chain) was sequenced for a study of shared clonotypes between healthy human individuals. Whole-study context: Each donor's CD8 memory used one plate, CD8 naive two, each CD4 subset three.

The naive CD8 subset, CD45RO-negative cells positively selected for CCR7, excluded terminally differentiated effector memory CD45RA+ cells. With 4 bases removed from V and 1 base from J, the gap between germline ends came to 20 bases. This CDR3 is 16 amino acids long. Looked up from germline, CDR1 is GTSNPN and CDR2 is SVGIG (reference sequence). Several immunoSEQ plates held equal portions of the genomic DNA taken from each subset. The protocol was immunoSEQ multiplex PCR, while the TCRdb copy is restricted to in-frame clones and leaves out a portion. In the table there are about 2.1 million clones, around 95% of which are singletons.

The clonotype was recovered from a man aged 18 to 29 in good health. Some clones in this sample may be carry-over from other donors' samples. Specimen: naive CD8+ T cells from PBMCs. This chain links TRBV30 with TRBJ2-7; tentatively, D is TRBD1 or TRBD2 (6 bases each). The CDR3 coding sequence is TGTGCCTGGACTGTATTGGGGGGCCTAAAGTCCTACGAGCAGTACTTC. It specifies CAWTVLGGLKSYEQYF.